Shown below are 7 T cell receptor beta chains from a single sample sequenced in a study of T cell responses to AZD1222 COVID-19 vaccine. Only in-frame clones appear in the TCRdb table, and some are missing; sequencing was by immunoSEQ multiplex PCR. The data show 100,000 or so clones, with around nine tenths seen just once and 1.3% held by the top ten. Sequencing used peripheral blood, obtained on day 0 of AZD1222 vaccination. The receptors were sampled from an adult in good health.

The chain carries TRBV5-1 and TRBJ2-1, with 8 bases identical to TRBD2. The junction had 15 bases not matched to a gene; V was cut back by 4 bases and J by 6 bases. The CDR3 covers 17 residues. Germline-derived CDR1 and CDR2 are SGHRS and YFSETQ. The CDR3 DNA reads TGCGCCAGCAGCGGACCCCTTGGGCGGGGGGTGGTCAATGAGCAGTTCTTC. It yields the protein CASSGPLGRGVVNEQFF.

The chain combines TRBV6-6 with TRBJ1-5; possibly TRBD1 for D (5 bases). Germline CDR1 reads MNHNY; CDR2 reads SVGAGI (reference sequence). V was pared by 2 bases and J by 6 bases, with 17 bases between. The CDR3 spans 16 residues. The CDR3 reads CASSYPPGDGGQPQHF. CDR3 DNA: TGTGCCAGCAGTTACCCCCCGGGGGACGGAGGTCAGCCCCAGCATTTT.

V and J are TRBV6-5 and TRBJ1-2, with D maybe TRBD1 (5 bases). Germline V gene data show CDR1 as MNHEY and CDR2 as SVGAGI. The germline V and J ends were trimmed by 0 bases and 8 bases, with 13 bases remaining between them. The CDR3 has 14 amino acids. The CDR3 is CASSYSSRAEGYTF. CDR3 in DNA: TGTGCCAGCAGTTACTCGTCCAGGGCGGAAGGCTACACCTTC.

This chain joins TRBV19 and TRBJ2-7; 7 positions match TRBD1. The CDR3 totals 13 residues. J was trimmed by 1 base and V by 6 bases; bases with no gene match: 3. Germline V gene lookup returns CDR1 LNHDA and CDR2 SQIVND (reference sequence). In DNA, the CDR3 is TGTGCCAGTAGGGGGGACAGATCCTACGAGCAGTACTTC. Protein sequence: CASRGDRSYEQYF.

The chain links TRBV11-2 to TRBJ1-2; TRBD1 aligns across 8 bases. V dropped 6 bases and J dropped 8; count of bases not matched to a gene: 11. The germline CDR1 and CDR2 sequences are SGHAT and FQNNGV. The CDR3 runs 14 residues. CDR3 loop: CASSLQGGVGGYTF. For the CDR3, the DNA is TGTGCCAGCAGTTTACAGGGGGGGGTCGGCGGCTACACCTTC.

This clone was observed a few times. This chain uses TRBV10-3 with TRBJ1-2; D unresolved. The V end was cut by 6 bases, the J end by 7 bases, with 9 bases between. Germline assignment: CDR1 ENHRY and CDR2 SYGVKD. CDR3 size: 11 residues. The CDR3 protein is CAIREDGGYTF. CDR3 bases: TGTGCCATCAGGGAAGACGGTGGCTACACCTTC.

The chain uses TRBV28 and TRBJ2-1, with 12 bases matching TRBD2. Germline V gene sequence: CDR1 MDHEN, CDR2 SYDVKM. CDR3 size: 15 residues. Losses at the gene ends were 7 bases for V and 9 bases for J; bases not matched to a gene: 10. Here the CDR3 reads CASKPPGLAGPEQFF. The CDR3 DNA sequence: TGTGCCAGCAAACCCCCCGGACTAGCGGGGCCTGAGCAGTTCTTC.